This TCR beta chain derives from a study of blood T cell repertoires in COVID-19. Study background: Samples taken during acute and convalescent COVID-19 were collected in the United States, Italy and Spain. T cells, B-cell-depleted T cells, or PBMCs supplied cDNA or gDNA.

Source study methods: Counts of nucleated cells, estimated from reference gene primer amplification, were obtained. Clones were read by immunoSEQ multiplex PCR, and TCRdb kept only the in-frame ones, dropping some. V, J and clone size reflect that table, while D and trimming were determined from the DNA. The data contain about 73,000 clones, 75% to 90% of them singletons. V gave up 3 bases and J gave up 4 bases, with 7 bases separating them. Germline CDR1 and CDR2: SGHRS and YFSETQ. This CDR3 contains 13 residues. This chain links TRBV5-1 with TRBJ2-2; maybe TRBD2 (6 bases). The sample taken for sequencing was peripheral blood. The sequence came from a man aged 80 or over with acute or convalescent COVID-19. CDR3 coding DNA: TGCGCCAGCAGCTGGGGGGTCACCGGGGAGCTGTTTTTT. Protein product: CASSWGVTGELFF.